This is a list of T cell receptor beta chains from one sample in a study of Graves' ophthalmopathy and Graves' hyperthyroidism. MiXCR, applied by TCRdb to the multiplex PCR reads, yields one record per CDR3 protein. Of about 700,000 distinct CDR3 sequences in the sample, over 40% were seen once. The sequenced material came from peripheral blood. These TCRs come from an adult man with Graves' ophthalmopathy. Each CDR3 is given with its conserved first and last residue. A D gene is named only where the DNA matches it firmly. Clone size is shown for a subset of rows, as once, few, many or a class of expanded clone.

few TRBJ1-2 - TRBV5-4 TGTGCCAGCAGCTTGGGATCAGGGAACTATGGCTACACCTTC CASSLGSGNYGYTF
many TRBJ1-1 - TRBV20-1 TGCAGTGCTAGAGATGTGAGGGCTGAAGCTTTCTTT CSARDVRAEAFF
- TRBJ2-7 - TRBV2 TGTGCCAGCAGGGGGAGGACAGGACTCTCCTACGAGCAGTACTTC CASRGRTGLSYEQYF
- TRBJ2-7 TRBD1 TRBV10-3 TGTGCCATCCAGGGGGACAGGTCCTCCTACGAGCAGTACTTC CAIQGDRSSYEQYF
- TRBJ2-5 - TRBV7-2 TGTGCCAGCAGCTTAGTTGGCAGGGCTTTGGGAGAGACCCAGTACTTC CASSLVGRALGETQYF
many TRBJ1-5 TRBD1 TRBV10-3 TGTGCCATCAGTTATGGACAGGGCAATCAGCCCCAGCATTTT CAISYGQGNQPQHF
few TRBJ2-6 - TRBV27 TGTGCCATCAGTCCCAGGGAAGGGGCCAACGTCCTGACTTTC CAISPREGANVLTF
many TRBJ2-5 TRBD2 TRBV6-6 TGTGCCAGCAGTTACGGTCCAGCAGCGGGAGGGCCGCGAGAGACCCAGTACTTC CASSYGPAAGGPRETQYF
- TRBJ1-1 - TRBV15 TGTGCCACCAGCAGCTCCACAGGTGAAGCTTTCTTT CATSSSTGEAFF
many TRBJ2-7 TRBD1 TRBV19 TGTGCCAGTGGAATCGGGACAGCCAGCTCCTACGAGCAGTACTTC CASGIGTASSYEQYF
- TRBJ1-2 TRBD1 TRBV19 TGTGCCAGTACCGGGACAGCAAACTATGGCTACACCTTC CASTGTANYGYTF
- TRBJ1-2 - TRBV9 TGTGCCAGCAGCGTATGCAGGGAGGAATATGGCTACACCTTC CASSVCREEYGYTF
few TRBJ2-5 - TRBV25-1 TGTGCCAGCAGTTACGTGGGGGAGAAAAGGGAGACCCAGTACTTC CASSYVGEKRETQYF
- TRBJ2-7 - TRBV7-9 TGTGCCAGCAGCTTAGGGGGGGCGGGTATTACCTACGAGCAGTACTTC CASSLGGAGITYEQYF
- TRBJ2-5 - TRBV7-2 TGTGCCAGCAGCTCCGGGACCGAGGGAGCAGAGACCCAGTACTTC CASSSGTEGAETQYF
few TRBJ2-7 TRBD2 TRBV7-2 TGCGCCAGCAGCCAGACTAGCGACTACGAGCAGTACTTC CASSQTSDYEQYF
- TRBJ1-1 - TRBV7-9 TGTGCCGCTGGGACGGAGCCCATGAGCACTGAAGCTTTCTTT CAAGTEPMSTEAFF
- TRBJ1-2 TRBD1 TRBV11-3 TGTGCCAGCAGCGTAGGAGGACAGGGTGGAGGCTACACCTTC CASSVGGQGGGYTF
few TRBJ2-2 - TRBV9 TGTGCCAGCAGCGTAGGGGGGCGGGGGAACACCGGGGAGCTGTTTTTT CASSVGGRGNTGELFF
many TRBJ1-1 - TRBV20-1 TGCAGTGCTCCGAAGGAGGCCACTGAAGCTTTCTTT CSAPKEATEAFF
many TRBJ2-5 - TRBV20-1 TGCAGTGCTTTCCGAGGGGGGTGGGAAGAGACCCAGTACTTC CSAFRGGWEETQYF
- TRBJ1-1 - TRBV29-1 TGCAGCGTTGAGACTAGCGGGAACACCGAAGCTTTCTTT CSVETSGNTEAFF
- TRBJ1-1 - TRBV29-1 TGCAGCGCTAGACACCGGTCGAACACTGAAGCTTTCTTT CSARHRSNTEAFF
many TRBJ2-2 - TRBV11-2 TGTGCCAGCAGGTTTGGACCAAACACCGGGGAGCTGTTTTTT CASRFGPNTGELFF
few TRBJ1-5 - TRBV4-3 TGCGCCAGCAGCCAAGATAGAGCGATCCAGCCCCAGCATTTT CASSQDRAIQPQHF
- TRBJ1-1 - TRBV7-9 TGTGCCAGCAGTTACCGGACAGACACTGAAGCTTTCTTT CASSYRTDTEAFF
few TRBJ2-7 TRBD1 TRBV5-1 TGCGCCAGCAGCCGTCGACAGGGACCCTACGAGCAGTACTTC CASSRRQGPYEQYF
few TRBJ2-2 - TRBV10-3 TGTGCCAGCAGTTACCCGGACACCGGGGAGCTGTTTTTT CASSYPDTGELFF
- TRBJ1-5 - TRBV2 TGTGCCAGCAGGCGCGACACTAGCGGGAGGCTCGAGCATTTT CASRRDTSGRLEHF
- TRBJ2-2 - TRBV30 TGTGCCTGGAGTGCCATCCCCGGGGAGCTGTTTTTT CAWSAIPGELFF
many TRBJ1-1 TRBD1 TRBV10-3 TGTGCCATCAGTGATAGGAGGGGACAGGGGAACACTGAAGCTTTCTTT CAISDRRGQGNTEAFF
- TRBJ2-7 - TRBV20-1 TGCAGGCCAGGGAATCCCTACGAGCAGTACTTC CRPGNPYEQYF
few TRBJ2-7 - TRBV30 TGTGCCTGGGAAGACAGCTCTAGGGTGCAGTACTTC CAWEDSSRVQYF
few TRBJ1-2 - TRBV25-1 TGTGCCAGCAGCGAGATGGCTAACTATGGCTACACCTTC CASSEMANYGYTF
- TRBJ1-4 TRBD1 TRBV10-3 TGTGCCAGCAGTTTCGACAGGGCAACTAATGAACAACTGTTTTTT CASSFDRATNEQLFF
- TRBJ2-7 - TRBV29-1 TGCAGCAGGACAGCAAGCTACGAGCAGTACTTC CSRTASYEQYF
- TRBJ2-5 TRBD2 TRBV2 TGTGTCAGCAGCCCTACTAGCGGCCAAGAGACCCAGTACTTC CVSSPTSGQETQYF
- TRBJ1-1 - TRBV19 TGTGCCTGGACCCCTGGCATGAACACTGAAGCTTTCTTT CAWTPGMNTEAFF
- TRBJ1-2 - TRBV5-8 TGTGCCAGCAGCTTTGAACCGACCTATGGCTACACCTTC CASSFEPTYGYTF
- TRBJ1-2 - TRBV25-1 TGTGCCAGCAGTGAACAGGGGCCCGCAGGATATGACTACACCTTC CASSEQGPAGYDYTF
many TRBJ1-2 - TRBV12-3/TRBV12-4 TGTGCCACCCACCGACTGCTTCTCGGGGAAGGCTACACCTTC CATHRLLLGEGYTF